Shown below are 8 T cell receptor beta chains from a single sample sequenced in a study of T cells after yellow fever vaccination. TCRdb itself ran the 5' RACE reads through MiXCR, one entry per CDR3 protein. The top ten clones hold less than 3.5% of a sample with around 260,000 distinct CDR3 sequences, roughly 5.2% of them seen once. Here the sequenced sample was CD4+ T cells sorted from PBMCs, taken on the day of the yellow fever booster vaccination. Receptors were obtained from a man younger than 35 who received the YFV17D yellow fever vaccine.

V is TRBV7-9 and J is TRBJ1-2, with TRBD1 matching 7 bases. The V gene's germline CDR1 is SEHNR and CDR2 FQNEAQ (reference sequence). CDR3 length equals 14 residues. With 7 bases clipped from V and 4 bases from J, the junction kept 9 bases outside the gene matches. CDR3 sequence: CASTTDRATYGYTF. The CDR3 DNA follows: TGTGCCAGCACTACTGACAGGGCAACCTATGGCTACACCTTC.

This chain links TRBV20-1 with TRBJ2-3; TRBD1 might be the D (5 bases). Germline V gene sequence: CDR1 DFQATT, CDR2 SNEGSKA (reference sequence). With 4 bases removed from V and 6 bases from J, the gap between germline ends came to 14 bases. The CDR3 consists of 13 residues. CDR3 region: CSAKQGSRDTQYF. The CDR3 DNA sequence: TGCAGTGCTAAGCAGGGAAGTAGGGATACGCAGTATTTT.

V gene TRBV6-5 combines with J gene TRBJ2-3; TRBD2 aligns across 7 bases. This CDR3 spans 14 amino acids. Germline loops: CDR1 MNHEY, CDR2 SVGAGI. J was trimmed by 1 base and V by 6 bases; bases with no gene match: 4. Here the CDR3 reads CASRNSGGTDTQYF. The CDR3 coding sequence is TGTGCCAGCAGGAACAGCGGGGGCACAGATACGCAGTATTTT.

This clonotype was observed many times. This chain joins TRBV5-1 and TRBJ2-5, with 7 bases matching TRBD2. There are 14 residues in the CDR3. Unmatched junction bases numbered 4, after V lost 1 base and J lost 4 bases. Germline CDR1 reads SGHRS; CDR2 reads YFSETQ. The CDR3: CASSLRASGETQYF. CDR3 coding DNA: TGCGCCAGCAGCTTGCGGGCTAGCGGAGAGACCCAGTACTTC.

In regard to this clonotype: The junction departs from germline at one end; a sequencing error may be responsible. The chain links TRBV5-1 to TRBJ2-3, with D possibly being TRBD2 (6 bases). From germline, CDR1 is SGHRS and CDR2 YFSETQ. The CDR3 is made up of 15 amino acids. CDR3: CASTLLGGNTDTQYF. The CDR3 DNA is TGCGCCAGCACCTTGCTCGGCGGGAACACAGATACGCAGTATTTT.

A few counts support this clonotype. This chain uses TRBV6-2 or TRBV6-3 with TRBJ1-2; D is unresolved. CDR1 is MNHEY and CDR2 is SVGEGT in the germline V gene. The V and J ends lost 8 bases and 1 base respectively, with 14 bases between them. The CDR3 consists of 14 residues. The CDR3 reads CASSEDGDNYGYTF. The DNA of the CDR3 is TGTGCCAGCTCAGAAGACGGGGATAACTATGGCTACACCTTC.

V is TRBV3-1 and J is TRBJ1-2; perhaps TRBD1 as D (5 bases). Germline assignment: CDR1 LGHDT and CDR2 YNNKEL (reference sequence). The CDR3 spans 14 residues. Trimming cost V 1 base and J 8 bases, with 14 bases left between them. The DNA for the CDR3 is TGTGCCAGCAGCCAAGGCCTCGGGGGTGGAGGCTACACCTTC. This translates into CASSQGLGGGGYTF.

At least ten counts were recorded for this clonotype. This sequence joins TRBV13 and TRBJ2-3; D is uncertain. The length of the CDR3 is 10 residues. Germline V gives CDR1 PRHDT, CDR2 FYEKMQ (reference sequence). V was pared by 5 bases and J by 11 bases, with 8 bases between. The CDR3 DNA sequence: TGTGCCAGCAGCCATGAGAGGCAGTATTTT. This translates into CASSHERQYF.